The TCR beta chain under discussion was sequenced for a study of monozygotic twins with inflammatory bowel disease. Findings and caveats of the study: Any single strong signal or clonotype tied to IBD lacked support.

Germline CDR1 and CDR2: SEHNR and FQNEAQ (reference sequence). The CDR3 covers 16 residues. Points on this clonotype: The antigen remains unidentified.

For each CDR3 protein, TCRdb gives one entry from its re-call of the 5' RACE reads, without DNA. The sample has 150,000 or so distinct CDR3 sequences. The sample taken for sequencing was blood. The chain links TRBV7-9 to TRBJ1-2; the D gene TCRdb calls, TRBD1, cannot be checked with no DNA. This clonotype was obtained from a human donor with ulcerative colitis or Crohn's disease, or a healthy co-twin of an affected twin (not recorded which). The CDR3 protein is CASSPQGGNRNYGYTF.